Presented here are 7 T cell receptor beta chains from one specimen sequenced in a study of graft-versus-host responses after intestinal transplantation. The repertoire was sequenced with immunoSEQ multiplex PCR; TCRdb's copy has only in-frame clones and lacks some. Among tens of thousands of clones listed, roughly 89% were seen once. The material was PBMCs, obtained about 120 days after intestinal transplantation. The receptor source for this set is a human patient who received an intestinal transplant, so some T cells may come from the graft donor.

This clone was picked up one time. This rearrangement joins TRBV15 to TRBJ1-1; 11 bases map to TRBD1. CDR3 length equals 15 residues. The germline V gene has CDR1 LNHNV and CDR2 YYDKDF (reference sequence). J gave up 6 bases and V 1 base, and 4 bases lay outside the gene matches. The CDR3 region is CATSRGRTGGPEAFF. CDR3 nucleotide sequence: TGTGCCACCAGCAGAGGTAGGACAGGGGGCCCTGAAGCTTTCTTT.

This chain links TRBV7-9 with TRBJ2-3; D call uncertain. V lost 4 bases and J 7 bases, leaving 6 bases between the germline ends. This CDR3 is built from 11 residues. CDR1 and CDR2 (germline): SEHNR, FQNEAQ (reference sequence). For the CDR3, the DNA is TGTGCCAGCAGCTCCGGATATACGCAGTATTTT. This translates into CASSSGYTQYF.

The rearrangement joins TRBV4-1 to TRBJ1-6; D possibly corresponds to TRBD1 (5 bases). Germline CDR1 is MGHRA and CDR2 is YSYEKL. The V and J ends lost 3 bases and 10 bases respectively, with 16 bases between them. The CDR3 extends over 15 amino acids. CDR3 in DNA: TGCGCCAGCAGCCATCCGGGACCAGGGAACTCACCCCTCCACTTT. This sequence encodes CASSHPGPGNSPLHF.

CDR3 sequence (DNA): TGTGCCAGCAGCGTAGTCGGTCCTGTCTCTGGGGCCAACGTCCTGACTTTC. This translates into CASSVVGPVSGANVLTF. The chain joins TRBV9 to TRBJ2-6; D gene unclear. Per germline, CDR1 SGDLS and CDR2 YYNGEE. CDR3 length: 17 residues. V shed 0 bases and J shed 0 bases, with 10 bases lying between them.

J is TRBJ2-7 and V is TRBV6-1; D remains ambiguous. This CDR3 comprises 11 residues. CDR1 and CDR2 (germline): MNHNS, SASEGT. The V end lost 4 bases, the J end lost 2 bases, and 3 bases lay between the germline ends. In nucleotides, the CDR3 is TGTGCCAGCAGTGGACCCTACGAGCAGTACTTC. Encoded protein: CASSGPYEQYF.

The chain has TRBV11-2 and TRBJ2-7, with TRBD2 as a possible D gene (5 bases). CDR1 and CDR2 (germline): SGHAT, FQNNGV. The CDR3 is made up of 18 amino acids. Trimming removed 2 bases from V and 2 bases from J, with 22 bases in between. CDR3 nucleotides: TGTGCCAGCAGCTTATTAGGCGGATACACGAGGGCCCCCTACGAGCAGTACTTC. Protein sequence: CASSLLGGYTRAPYEQYF.

The chain combines TRBV11-1 with TRBJ2-1, with no clear D. The V and J ends lost 2 bases and 4 bases respectively, with 6 bases between them. This CDR3 is 13 amino acids long. The germline CDR1 and CDR2 sequences are SGHAT and FQDESV (reference sequence). The CDR3: CASSLKEYNEQFF. The CDR3 DNA sequence: TGTGCCAGCAGCTTAAAGGAATACAATGAGCAGTTCTTC.